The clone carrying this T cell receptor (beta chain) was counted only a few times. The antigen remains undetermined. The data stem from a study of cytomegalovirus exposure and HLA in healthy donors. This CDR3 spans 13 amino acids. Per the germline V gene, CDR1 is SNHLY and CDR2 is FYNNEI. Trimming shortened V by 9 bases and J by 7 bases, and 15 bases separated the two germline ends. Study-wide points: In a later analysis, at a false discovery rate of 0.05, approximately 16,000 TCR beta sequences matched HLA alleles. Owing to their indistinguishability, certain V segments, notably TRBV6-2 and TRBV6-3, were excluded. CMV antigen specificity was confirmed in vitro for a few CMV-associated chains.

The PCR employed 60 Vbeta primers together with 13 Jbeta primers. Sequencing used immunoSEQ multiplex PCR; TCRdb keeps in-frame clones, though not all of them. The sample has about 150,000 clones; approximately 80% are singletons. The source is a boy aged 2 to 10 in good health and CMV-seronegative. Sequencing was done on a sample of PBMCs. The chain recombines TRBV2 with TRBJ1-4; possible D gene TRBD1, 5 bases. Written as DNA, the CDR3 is TGTGCCAGGGGGGGGACGACGGGTGAAAAACTGTTTTTT. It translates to CARGGTTGEKLFF.